The 19 T cell receptor beta chains in this list originate from one sample, sequenced in a study of blood T cell repertoires in COVID-19. Repertoires were generated with immunoSEQ multiplex PCR, while TCRdb's copy carries only in-frame clones and drops some. The data show around 170,000 clones, more than 85% seen once. Sequenced input: peripheral blood. The receptors were sampled from a woman aged 25 to 39 with active or convalescent COVID-19.

V is TRBV11-2 and J is TRBJ2-7; maybe TRBD1 (5 bases). V was clipped by 2 bases and J by 0 bases, with 8 bases between them. Germline V gene sequence: CDR1 SGHAT, CDR2 FQNNGV. The length of the CDR3 is 14 residues. The CDR3 DNA is TGTGCCAGCAGCTTAATAGGGGTCTCCTACGAGCAGTACTTC. It encodes CASSLIGVSYEQYF.

The chain recombines TRBV7-9 with TRBJ1-2, with 7 bases fitting TRBD1. V lost 0 bases, J lost 5 bases, and 6 bases stayed unmatched. Germline-derived CDR1 and CDR2 are SEHNR and FQNEAQ (reference sequence). The CDR3 totals 15 residues. The CDR3 reads CASSLAGQELYGYTF. Written as DNA, the CDR3 is TGTGCCAGCAGCTTAGCCGGACAGGAACTATATGGCTACACCTTC.

This chain uses TRBV28 with TRBJ1-5; D remains ambiguous. CDR3 length: 15 residues. V was pared by 2 bases and J by 0 bases, with 8 bases between. Germline CDR1 reads MDHEN; CDR2 reads SYDVKM. CDR3 residues: CASSLEFFSNQPQHF. CDR3 in DNA: TGTGCCAGCAGTTTAGAGTTTTTTAGCAATCAGCCCCAGCATTTT.

The rearrangement uses TRBV4-2 and TRBJ1-2; 8 bases are a match to TRBD1. This CDR3 contains 15 residues. Trimming at V came to 2 bases and at J to 7 bases, leaving 9 bases not matched to a gene. Germline V lookup: CDR1 LGHNA, CDR2 YNFKEQ. This CDR3 reads CASSQIATGARGYTF. As DNA, the CDR3 is TGTGCCAGCAGCCAAATAGCGACAGGGGCGCGTGGCTACACCTTC.

The chain couples TRBV7-2 to TRBJ2-7; 12 bases are a match to TRBD1. The junction had 3 bases not matched to a gene; V was cut back by 4 bases and J by 5 bases. Germline CDR1 reads SGHTA; CDR2 reads FQGNSA. The CDR3 is made up of 14 amino acids. CDR3 amino acids: CASSSGTGGNEQYF. The CDR3 DNA sequence: TGTGCCAGCAGCTCCGGGACAGGGGGCAACGAGCAGTACTTC.

The V call is TRBV28, the J call TRBJ1-1, with 7 bases identical to TRBD1. Germline V gene lookup returns CDR1 MDHEN and CDR2 SYDVKM. CDR3 size: 14 residues. The V and J ends lost 7 bases and 6 bases, in that order; junction bases with no gene match: 11. CDR3 DNA: TGTGCCAGCATCGGGAGGGGGCAGGGGGCTGAAGCTTTCTTT. It codes for CASIGRGQGAEAFF.

This clone appeared a few times. The rearrangement joins TRBV11-3 to TRBJ1-1; TRBD1 is a possible D gene (5 bases). CDR1 SGHNT and CDR2 YENEEA come from the germline V gene. V lost 3 bases and J 0 bases, leaving 11 bases between the germline ends. The CDR3 is made up of 15 amino acids. The CDR3 DNA reads as TGTGCCAGCAGCTTGGGGGGGGTGATGAACACTGAAGCTTTCTTT. Its protein is CASSLGGVMNTEAFF.

The rearrangement uses TRBV3-1 (or the pseudogene TRBV3-2) and TRBJ1-4; 9 bases are shared with TRBD1. Germline V lookup: CDR1 LGHDT, CDR2 YNNKEL (reference sequence). The CDR3 covers 15 residues. V lost 0 bases and J lost 10; bases outside the gene matches: 6. The CDR3 protein is CASSQDVTGGRKLFF. For the CDR3, the DNA is TGTGCCAGCAGCCAAGATGTCACAGGGGGCCGAAAACTGTTTTTT.

The rearrangement links TRBV11-2 to TRBJ2-4, with 8 bases lining up with TRBD1. J was trimmed by 13 bases and V by 1 base; bases with no gene match: 3. The germline V gene encodes CDR1 SGHAT and CDR2 FQNNGV. This CDR3 contains 12 residues. Written as DNA, the CDR3 is TGTGCCAGCAGCTTAGGACAGGGGTCCCAGTACTTC. Translating it yields CASSLGQGSQYF. Based on the CDR3 plus reference TRBV11-2 and TRBJ2-4, the full variable domain is EAGVAQSPRYKIIEKRQSVAFWCNPISGHATLYWYQQILGQGPKLLIQFQNNGVVDDSQLPKDRFSAERLKGVDSTLKIQPAKLEDSAVYLCASSLGQGSQYFGAGTRLSVL.

The V gene is TRBV7-8, the J gene TRBJ2-6, with D possibly being TRBD2 (5 bases). V was clipped by 2 bases and J by 4 bases, with 9 bases between them. The germline V gene has CDR1 SGHVS and CDR2 FQNEAQ. The CDR3 totals 15 residues. CDR3 bases: TGTGCCAGCAGCTTAACTAGGATCGGGGCCAACGTCCTGACTTTC. Protein sequence: CASSLTRIGANVLTF.

The V call is TRBV6-5, the J call TRBJ1-2; 9 nucleotides line up with TRBD1. The V segment lost 6 bases and the J segment 6 bases; nucleotides outside the gene matches: 2. Germline lookup yields CDR1 MNHEY and CDR2 SVGAGI. The CDR3 runs to 12 residues. CDR3 sequence: CASSRQGDGYTF. Written as DNA, the CDR3 is TGTGCCAGCAGCCGACAGGGGGATGGCTACACCTTC.

The J gene is TRBJ2-7, the V gene TRBV28, with D tentatively TRBD1 (6 bases). Germline V lookup: CDR1 MDHEN, CDR2 SYDVKM. The V end was cut by 6 bases, the J end by 2 bases, with 17 bases between. The CDR3 contains 15 residues. Here the CDR3 reads CASRRGQSRPYEQYF. The CDR3 bases are TGTGCCAGCAGAAGAGGACAGTCACGACCCTACGAGCAGTACTTC.

The CDR3, as DNA: TGTGCCAGCAGACTGCCCGGGACTAGCGGATGGGATACGCAGTATTTT. Translating it yields CASRLPGTSGWDTQYF. The chain is built from TRBV28 and TRBJ2-3; 11 bases line up with TRBD2. V shed 6 bases and J 6 bases; nucleotides not matched to a gene: 11. Per the germline V gene, CDR1 is MDHEN and CDR2 is SYDVKM. CDR3 length: 16 residues.

This clone was counted a single time. The CDR3 sequence: CASRLQQGNEQFF. The CDR3 region has the DNA TGTGCCAGCAGGTTACAACAGGGCAATGAGCAGTTCTTC. The chain couples TRBV3-1 (or the pseudogene TRBV3-2) to TRBJ2-1, with D possibly being TRBD1 (6 bases). Germline-derived CDR1 and CDR2 are LGHDT and YNNKEL (reference sequence). V lost 6 bases and J lost 6, with 12 bases in between. The CDR3 has 13 residues.

V gene TRBV9 combines with J gene TRBJ2-7; D is unclear. V was trimmed by 0 bases and J by 3 bases, leaving 7 bases between them. The CDR3 is made up of 13 amino acids. Germline CDR1 reads SGDLS; CDR2 reads YYNGEE. CDR3 in amino acids: CASSVGAVYEQYF. Here the CDR3 DNA reads TGTGCCAGCAGCGTAGGTGCAGTCTACGAGCAGTACTTC. Full variable domain (outside the CDR3, taken from reference TRBV9 and TRBJ2-7): DSGVTQTPKHLITATGQRVTLRCSPRSGDLSVYWYQQSLDQGLQFLIQYYNGEERAKGNILERFSAQQFPDLHSELNLSSLELGDSALYFCASSVGAVYEQYFGPGTRLTVT.

This CDR3 reads CASSQSGVGLGGAGNTIYF. Here the CDR3 DNA reads TGTGCCAGCAGCCAAAGCGGTGTAGGGTTAGGTGGGGCTGGAAACACCATATATTTT. The chain is built from TRBV3-1 (or the pseudogene TRBV3-2) and TRBJ1-3; no firm D call. Trimming removed 2 bases from V and 2 bases from J, with 22 bases in between. The CDR3 extends over 19 amino acids. Germline CDR1 LGHDT, CDR2 YNNKEL (reference sequence).

This clone appeared a few times. The chain uses TRBV28 and TRBJ2-2, with D perhaps matching TRBD1 (6 bases). CDR3 length equals 13 residues. V was shortened by 6 bases and J by 7 bases, with 12 bases between the two germline ends. Germline V gives CDR1 MDHEN, CDR2 SYDVKM. CDR3 DNA sequence: TGTGCCAGCAGCGACAGGTCCGGCGGGGAGCTGTTTTTT. Translated: CASSDRSGGELFF. Looking up the rest from reference TRBV28 and TRBJ2-2 gives the full variable domain: DVKVTQSSRYLVKRTGEKVFLECVQDMDHENMFWYRQDPGLGLRLIYFSYDVKMKEKGDIPEGYSVSREKKERFSLILESASTNQTSMYLCASSDRSGGELFFGEGSRLTVL.

V gene TRBV18 combines with J gene TRBJ2-2; 11 bases map to TRBD2. CDR1 is KGHSH, CDR2 LQKENI, per germline. The V segment lost 4 bases and the J segment 5 bases; nucleotides outside the gene matches: 12. This CDR3 is 18 amino acids long. In DNA, the CDR3 is TGTGCCAGCTCACTACCGGGACTTTGGACTAGCGGGACCGGGGAGCTGTTTTTT. Encoded protein: CASSLPGLWTSGTGELFF.

The chain is built from TRBV3-1 (or the pseudogene TRBV3-2) and TRBJ1-2, with 11 positions matching TRBD1. This CDR3 is 14 amino acids long. Germline CDR1 reads LGHDT; CDR2 reads YNNKEL (reference sequence). Losses at the gene ends were 8 bases for V and 4 bases for J; bases not matched to a gene: 6. The CDR3 reads CASGDRGLAYGYTF. The DNA for the CDR3 is TGTGCCAGCGGGGACAGGGGGTTAGCCTATGGCTACACCTTC.